Below are 10 T cell receptor beta chains sequenced from a single sample in a study of OX40 agonist ivuxolimab in advanced cancers. Libraries were prepared by immunoSEQ multiplex PCR; TCRdb keeps only in-frame clonotypes and omits some of them. Of some 65,000 clones detected, roughly nine tenths appear once; the ten largest clones hold around 12%. The sample consisted of CD4+ or CD8+ T cells sorted from blood, taken in a trial of the OX40 agonist ivuxolimab. The receptor source for this set is an adult with an advanced solid tumor such as melanoma, head and neck, liver or kidney cancer.

The V gene is TRBV23-1, the J gene TRBJ2-7; D possibly corresponds to TRBD1 (5 bases). TRBV23-1 is filed as an ORF, its function uncertain. The CDR3 is 14 residues long. V gave up 0 bases and J gave up 6 bases, with 12 bases separating them. CDR3 loop: CASSQSGRVCEQYF. CDR3 DNA: TGCGCCAGCAGTCAATCGGGCAGGGTTTGCGAGCAGTACTTC.

The V gene is TRBV19, the J gene TRBJ1-1; D is undetermined. From germline, CDR1 is LNHDA and CDR2 SQIVND (reference sequence). This CDR3 region has 13 residues. Trimming left V 2 bases short and J 0 bases short, with 4 bases between. The CDR3 loop reads CASSIQVNTEAFF. Here the CDR3 DNA reads TGTGCCAGTAGTATACAGGTGAACACTGAAGCTTTCTTT.

This sequence joins TRBV29-1 and TRBJ2-7, with D unclear. The CDR3 is made up of 12 amino acids. The V end lost 7 bases, the J end lost 3 bases, and 13 bases lay between the germline ends. Germline CDR1 reads SQVTM; CDR2 reads ANQGSEA. The CDR3 loop is CSAQGPRYEQYF. CDR3 DNA: TGCAGCGCCCAAGGACCCCGCTACGAGCAGTACTTC.

The rearrangement links TRBV5-1 to TRBJ1-1; D is ambiguous. With 0 bases removed from V and 0 bases from J, the gap between germline ends came to 9 bases. This CDR3 region has 15 residues. Germline V CDR1 and CDR2: SGHRS, YFSETQ. In DNA form, the CDR3 reads TGCGCCAGCAGCTTGGGTTACGGCATGAACACTGAAGCTTTCTTT. This codes for CASSLGYGMNTEAFF.

This sequence joins TRBV7-3 and TRBJ2-3, with 10 bases fitting TRBD2. Germline lookup yields CDR1 SGHTA and CDR2 FQGTGA. The CDR3 extends over 16 amino acids. With V trimmed by 5 bases and J by 6 bases, 11 bases remained unmatched. The CDR3 sequence: CASSPGLAIETDTQYF. As DNA, the CDR3 is TGTGCCAGCAGCCCGGGACTAGCGATCGAAACCGATACGCAGTATTTT.

The CDR3 spells CATKATGDTGELFF. The CDR3, as DNA: TGTGCCACCAAAGCGACAGGGGACACCGGGGAGCTGTTTTTT. This sequence joins TRBV10-3 and TRBJ2-2; TRBD1 agrees at 8 bases. V lost 10 bases and J lost 3; bases outside the gene matches: 7. The CDR3 spans 14 residues. Germline-derived CDR1 and CDR2 are ENHRY and SYGVKD.

The chain uses TRBV7-8 and TRBJ2-2, with 12 bases fitting TRBD2. Unmatched junction bases numbered 8, after V lost 1 base and J lost 5 bases. Germline values: CDR1 SGHVS, CDR2 FQNEAQ. This CDR3 region has 18 residues. The CDR3 protein is CASSLDPGLAGQTGELFF. CDR3 DNA sequence: TGTGCCAGCAGCTTAGACCCTGGACTAGCGGGACAAACCGGGGAGCTGTTTTTT.

A single count supports this clone. The chain couples TRBV4-1 to TRBJ2-7; the match to TRBD1 covers 7 bases. V lost 6 bases, J lost 9 bases, and 26 bases stayed unmatched. Germline CDR1 is MGHRA and CDR2 is YSYEKL. The CDR3 loop spans 18 amino acids. The CDR3 loop reads CASSPRGGTDLFDWVQYF. The CDR3 DNA follows: TGCGCCAGCAGTCCTAGAGGTGGGACAGACCTCTTCGATTGGGTGCAGTACTTC.

The V and J genes are TRBV27 and TRBJ2-1; tentatively, D is TRBD1 (6 bases). Per germline, CDR1 MNHEY and CDR2 SMNVEV (reference sequence). This CDR3 has 16 residues. V was trimmed by 5 bases and J by 4 bases, leaving 18 bases between them. The CDR3 region is CASSESQGLAYNEQFF. The CDR3 bases are TGTGCCAGCAGTGAATCACAGGGCCTCGCTTACAATGAGCAGTTCTTC.

The rearrangement uses TRBV5-6 and TRBJ1-1; D is unclear. This CDR3 is built from 14 residues. CDR1 is SGHDT, CDR2 YYEEEE, per germline. V gave up 0 bases and J gave up 0 bases, with 6 bases separating them. CDR3 DNA sequence: TGTGCCAGCAGCTTGGGGCCCCTGAACACTGAAGCTTTCTTT. Residues: CASSLGPLNTEAFF.